These 27 T cell receptor beta chains share one sample of origin, sequenced in a study of response to subunit inactivated influenza vaccine. One entry per CDR3 protein results from TCRdb running MiXCR on the RT-PCR reads. The repertoire holds 180,000 or so distinct CDR3 sequences, with more than 10% as singletons. The same specimen was also included in a second study, on T cells expressing NK-cell markers. In that study: UMIs were included in TCR beta cDNA generated by 5'RACE template switching.

The sample consisted of CD8+ T cells sorted from PBMCs, taken approximately 12 days after vaccination. The receptors stem from a middle-aged man who received an inactivated influenza vaccine.

Notes on this clonotype: The junction does not match germline at one end; this may be a read error. V usage is TRBV28 and J usage is TRBJ2-3; D might be TRBD1 (5 bases). The CDR3 is 14 residues long. The germline gives CDR1 MDHEN, CDR2 SYDVKM. CDR3 in DNA: TGTGCCAGCAGTTTTGACAGAAGCACAGATACGCCGTATTTT. The encoded protein is CASSFDRSTDTPYF.

This clonotype was seen a few times. The V and J genes are TRBV7-8 and TRBJ2-1; weak D call: TRBD2 (7 bases). Trimming pared 3 bases from V and 6 bases from J, leaving 15 bases between. The V gene's germline CDR1 is SGHVS and CDR2 FQNEAQ. The CDR3 is made up of 15 amino acids. CDR3 nucleotides: TGTGCCAGCAGCTTTGGGGGGGGCGTAACCAATGAGCAGTTCTTC. Its protein product is CASSFGGGVTNEQFF.

This clonotype came up many times. The chain has TRBV5-1 and TRBJ2-7; weak D call: TRBD1 (6 bases). Per the germline V gene, CDR1 is SGHRS and CDR2 is YFSETQ. The germline V and J ends were trimmed by 0 bases and 4 bases, with 17 bases remaining between them. The CDR3 covers 16 residues. CDR3 sequence reads: CASSLGATGAEYEQYF. Written as DNA, the CDR3 is TGCGCCAGCAGCTTGGGAGCGACAGGAGCAGAGTACGAGCAGTACTTC.

This clonotype was recorded a few times. This sequence joins TRBV5-1 and TRBJ2-7; 7 bases are a match to TRBD2. Germline assignment: CDR1 SGHRS and CDR2 YFSETQ. With V trimmed by 2 bases and J by 0 bases, 8 bases remained unmatched. CDR3 length: 16 residues. The CDR3 protein is CASSFARSGASYEQYF. DNA for the CDR3: TGCGCCAGCAGCTTCGCGAGGAGCGGGGCCTCCTACGAGCAGTACTTC.

There are many counts of this clonotype. The chain combines TRBV3-1 with TRBJ2-7, with D perhaps being TRBD1 or TRBD2 (5 bases each). The V and J ends lost 3 bases and 2 bases respectively, with 17 bases between them. This CDR3 is built from 16 residues. Germline CDR1 reads LGHDT; CDR2 reads YNNKEL (reference sequence). The CDR3 nucleotides read TGTGCCAGCAGCCATCCCCCCCGGGGCAGGGCCTACGAGCAGTACTTC. Its translation: CASSHPPRGRAYEQYF.

V usage is TRBV11-3 and J usage is TRBJ2-7; 10 nucleotides agree with TRBD1. CDR3 size: 15 residues. Losses at the gene ends were 5 bases for V and 3 bases for J; bases not matched to a gene: 7. Germline CDR1 SGHNT, CDR2 YENEEA. This CDR3 is CASSPWGTGDYEQYF. DNA for the CDR3: TGTGCCAGCAGCCCGTGGGGGACAGGGGACTACGAGCAGTACTTC.

The gene calls are TRBV2 and TRBJ2-1; TRBD1 might be the D (6 bases). The CDR3 totals 16 residues. CDR1 and CDR2 from the germline V gene are SNHLY and FYNNEI. With 7 bases removed from V and 0 bases from J, the gap between germline ends came to 16 bases. Written as DNA, the CDR3 is TGTGCCAGCACCCAATGGGGGCCTTTCTCCTACAATGAGCAGTTCTTC. Translated: CASTQWGPFSYNEQFF.

This clonotype was seen a handful of times. This chain connects TRBV6-2 or TRBV6-3 to TRBJ2-5; maybe TRBD1 (5 bases). V gave up 0 bases and J gave up 5 bases, with 13 bases separating them. This CDR3 spans 15 amino acids. Germline CDR1 is MNHEY and CDR2 is SVGEGT. CDR3 region: CASSYSLGAGETQYF. CDR3 sequence (DNA): TGTGCCAGCAGTTACTCTCTAGGGGCCGGGGAGACCCAGTACTTC.

This clonotype was seen just once. Here the CDR3 omits its conserved ending phenylalanine or tryptophan, so a read error is the likely source. The CDR3 region has the DNA TGCAGCGTTGATTATGGCTACACCTTA. Translating it yields CSVDYGYTL. The genes are TRBV29-1 and TRBJ1-2; D is undetermined. Germline lookup yields CDR1 SQVTM and CDR2 ANQGSEA. CDR3 length equals 9 residues. The V end was cut by 3 bases, the J end by 5 bases, with 1 base between.

V usage is TRBV28 and J usage is TRBJ1-1, with no clear D. CDR1 and CDR2 (germline): MDHEN, SYDVKM. The CDR3 is 12 residues long. Trimming took 5 bases from V and 6 from J, leaving 10 bases between them. The CDR3 sequence: CASSRGIAEAFF. In DNA, the CDR3 is TGTGCCAGCAGTCGGGGAATTGCTGAAGCTTTCTTT.

This clonotype was counted only a few times. The chain combines TRBV9 with TRBJ2-1; possible D gene TRBD2, 5 bases. The CDR3 is 15 residues long. Trimming removed 1 base from V and 8 bases from J, with 16 bases in between. CDR1 is SGDLS and CDR2 is YYNGEE in the germline V gene. Here the CDR3 DNA reads TGTGCCAGCAGCGTATTCAGCGGAGGTGGGGATGAGCAGTTCTTC. As protein: CASSVFSGGGDEQFF.

This clonotype was detected only a few times. The genes are TRBV24-1 and TRBJ2-1; 15 nucleotides agree with TRBD2. The CDR3 has 16 amino acids. Trimming removed 0 bases from V and 8 bases from J; junction bases left unmatched: 1. Germline loops: CDR1 KGHDR, CDR2 SFDVKD. CDR3 in amino acids: CATSDLGTSGRHEQFF. The CDR3 DNA reads TGTGCCACCAGTGATTTGGGGACTAGCGGGAGGCATGAGCAGTTCTTC.

This clonotype was seen a few times. The chain is built from TRBV6-1 and TRBJ2-1; no clear D. The CDR3 is 16 amino acids. V lost 3 bases and J lost 3, with 15 bases in between. The germline CDR1 and CDR2 sequences are MNHNS and SASEGT. The CDR3 loop is CASSDVGWSGYNEQFF. CDR3 nucleotides: TGTGCCAGCAGTGATGTGGGTTGGTCCGGCTACAATGAGCAGTTCTTC.

This clonotype has only a few counts. The chain joins TRBV11-3 to TRBJ2-5; 8 bases are shared with TRBD2. With V trimmed by 4 bases and J by 2 bases, 9 bases remained unmatched. The V gene's germline CDR1 is SGHNT and CDR2 YENEEA. The CDR3 has 16 residues. CDR3 region: CASSSLTGGAQETQYF. The CDR3 bases are TGTGCCAGCAGCTCTCTGACGGGGGGGGCACAAGAGACCCAGTACTTC.

The table lists this clonotype with a few counts. The chain combines TRBV5-1 with TRBJ2-3; a possible D gene is TRBD1 (5 bases). Germline V gives CDR1 SGHRS, CDR2 YFSETQ. V lost 0 bases and J 2 bases, leaving 10 bases between the germline ends. This CDR3 spans 15 amino acids. In DNA, the CDR3 is TGCGCCAGCAGCTTGGAGACAGCGCCCACAGATACGCAGTATTTT. The encoded protein is CASSLETAPTDTQYF.

This clonotype was found a few times. The chain recombines TRBV6-5 with TRBJ2-7, with 13 nucleotides matching TRBD2. The CDR3 length is 19 residues. Germline V CDR1 and CDR2: MNHEY, SVGAGI. V was clipped by 3 bases and J by 5 bases; unmatched bases: 16. The CDR3 reads CASSYFVLAGGPNVHEQYF. The DNA for the CDR3 is TGTGCCAGCAGTTATTTCGTACTAGCGGGAGGGCCGAATGTTCACGAGCAGTACTTC.

J is TRBJ2-7 and V is TRBV13; 9 nucleotides line up with TRBD1. CDR3 length: 16 amino acids. The J segment lost 3 bases and the V segment lost 2 bases, leaving 8 bases of the junction unmatched. Germline V gene data show CDR1 as PRHDT and CDR2 as FYEKMQ (reference sequence). CDR3 sequence: CASSLPPGTGNYEQYF. CDR3 nucleotide sequence: TGTGCCAGCAGCTTACCTCCCGGGACAGGGAACTACGAGCAGTACTTC.

In its sample, this clonotype is large (0.1 to 1%). This chain links TRBV7-9 with TRBJ2-5; TRBD2 agrees at 11 bases. CDR1 is SEHNR and CDR2 is FQNEAQ in the germline V gene (reference sequence). V gave up 5 bases and J gave up 1 base; unmatched junction bases: 3. The CDR3 has 15 residues. The CDR3, as DNA: TGTGCCAGCAGCAGGGGACTAGCGGCCCAAGAGACCCAGTACTTC. It specifies CASSRGLAAQETQYF.

This clonotype appeared a few times. The genes are TRBV25-1 and TRBJ2-3; 12 bases are shared with TRBD2. The CDR3 runs 16 residues. Germline V gene lookup returns CDR1 MGHDK and CDR2 SYGVNS. Trimming cost V 5 bases and J 2 bases; bases outside gene matches: 5. The CDR3 region is CASSILAGGFTDTQYF. In nucleotides, the CDR3 is TGTGCCAGCAGTATCCTAGCGGGAGGGTTCACAGATACGCAGTATTTT.

The rearrangement uses TRBV12-3 or TRBV12-4 and TRBJ2-5; D may be TRBD2 (6 bases). V dropped 4 bases and J dropped 5 bases, with 17 bases sitting between them. There are 15 residues in the CDR3. This chain's CDR3 is CASSSGLHDGETQYF. DNA for the CDR3: TGTGCCAGCAGTTCGGGACTCCACGATGGGGAGACCCAGTACTTC.

The chain has TRBV4-3 and TRBJ1-3; D unresolved. Per the germline V gene, CDR1 is LGHNA and CDR2 is YSLEER. The CDR3 spans 16 residues. Between the trimmed V and J ends, which lost 1 base and 0 bases, there was a span of 10 bases. CDR3 nucleotides: TGCGCCAGCAGCCAAGTGTTACAGCTCTCTGGAAACACCATATATTTT. It specifies CASSQVLQLSGNTIYF.

The chain recombines TRBV6-2 or TRBV6-3 with TRBJ2-7, with a possible D match to TRBD1 (5 bases). V was cut by 0 bases and J by 4 bases, with 13 bases left in between. The CDR3 consists of 15 residues. From germline, CDR1 is MNHEY and CDR2 SVGEGT. The CDR3 sequence is CASSYSSRVVYEQYF. DNA for the CDR3: TGTGCCAGCAGTTACTCGAGCAGGGTGGTGTACGAGCAGTACTTC.

Only a few counts were recorded for this clonotype. The chain carries TRBV7-2 and TRBJ2-7; 12 bases line up with TRBD2. This CDR3 contains 15 residues. From germline, CDR1 is SGHTA and CDR2 FQGNSA. Germline trimming cut 6 bases from V and 3 bases from J; bases unmatched to any gene: 6. The CDR3 nucleotides are TGTGCCAGCAGTGGTCGACTAGCGGGGGACTACGAGCAGTACTTC. Translated, it gives CASSGRLAGDYEQYF.

This clonotype was picked up many times. The chain couples TRBV29-1 to TRBJ2-7, with D hard to call. CDR3 length: 12 residues. Germline assignment: CDR1 SQVTM and CDR2 ANQGSEA. The V and J ends lost 3 bases and 2 bases respectively, with 8 bases between them. The CDR3 loop reads CSVEDLTYEQYF. In DNA form, the CDR3 reads TGCAGCGTTGAGGATCTGACCTACGAGCAGTACTTC.

V is TRBV20-1 and J is TRBJ2-7; D remains ambiguous. This CDR3 has 12 amino acids. Looked up from germline, CDR1 is DFQATT and CDR2 is SNEGSKA (reference sequence). V was trimmed by 1 base and J by 3 bases, leaving 7 bases between them. The CDR3 reads CSARGVDYEQYF. The CDR3 region has the DNA TGCAGTGCTAGAGGGGTGGACTACGAGCAGTACTTC.

This clonotype was observed many times. The chain employs TRBV6-2 or TRBV6-3 and TRBJ2-7; D is unresolved. Germline lookup yields CDR1 MNHEY and CDR2 SVGEGT. CDR3 size: 12 residues. Trimming took 2 bases from V and 2 from J, leaving 4 bases between them. The DNA of the CDR3 is TGTGCCAGCAGTTACGATCCCTACGAGCAGTACTTC. This codes for CASSYDPYEQYF.

The DNA for the CDR3 is TGTGCCAGCAGCCTGCCCGGGACGGGTGAGGGCTACACCTTC. Translated: CASSLPGTGEGYTF. The V call is TRBV3-1, the J call TRBJ1-2, with a possible D match to TRBD1 (5 bases). This CDR3 has 14 amino acids. The V and J ends lost 4 bases and 8 bases respectively, with 17 bases between them. CDR1 is LGHDT and CDR2 is YNNKEL in the germline V gene (reference sequence).